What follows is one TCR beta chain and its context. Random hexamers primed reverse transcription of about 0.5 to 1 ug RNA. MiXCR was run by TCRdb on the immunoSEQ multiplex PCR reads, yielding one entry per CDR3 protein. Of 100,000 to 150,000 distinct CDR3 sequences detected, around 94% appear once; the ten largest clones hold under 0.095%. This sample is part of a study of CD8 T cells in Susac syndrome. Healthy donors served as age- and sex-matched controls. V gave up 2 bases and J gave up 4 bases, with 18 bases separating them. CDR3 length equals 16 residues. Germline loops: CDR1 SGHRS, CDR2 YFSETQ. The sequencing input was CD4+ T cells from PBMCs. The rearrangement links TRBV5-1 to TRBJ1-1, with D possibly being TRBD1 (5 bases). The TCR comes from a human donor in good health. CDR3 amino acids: CASSFNRGAVGTEAFF. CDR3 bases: TGCGCCAGCAGCTTTAATCGTGGGGCGGTAGGCACTGAAGCTTTCTTT.